Sequencing of this T cell receptor (beta chain) was carried out in a study of shared clonotypes between healthy human individuals. Study observations and caveats: When compared with the clonotypes that were shared by all four sorted-subset donors, the non-shared clonotypes turned out to have lower generation probabilities.

From CD4+ cells came CD45RA+ naive and CD45RA-negative memory subsets. Each sorted subset replicate got 200 ng genomic DNA, roughly 27,000 genomes. Profiling relied on immunoSEQ multiplex PCR, and the TCRdb table lists in-frame clones only, not all of them. The sample consists of 950,000 to 1,300,000 clones, under 80% of them appearing once. Germline-derived CDR1 and CDR2 are SNHLY and FYNNEI. Trimming at V came to 1 base and at J to 7 bases, leaving 7 bases not matched to a gene. The CDR3 covers 15 residues. This clone was detected many times. Antigen specificity is unknown. The chain links TRBV2 to TRBJ1-5; 7 bases match TRBD1. The sample taken for sequencing was memory CD4+ T cells sorted from blood. Subset given: CD45RA-negative fraction. This clonotype originated in a young man in good health. CDR3 in DNA: TGTGCCAGCAGTGAAGGACAGGGCGGGTACCAGCCCCAGCATTTT. Translation: CASSEGQGGYQPQHF.